Here is one T cell receptor (beta chain) with its context. The antigen is unknown. V lost 5 bases and J 3 bases, leaving 17 bases between the germline ends. The germline CDR1 and CDR2 sequences are MNHEY and SVGAGI. This CDR3 is built from 15 residues. Only in-frame clones appear in the TCRdb table, and some are missing; sequencing was by immunoSEQ multiplex PCR. The sample yields about 100,000 clones, roughly nine tenths seen once. This sample stems from a study of T cell responses to AZD1222 COVID-19 vaccine. General study results and limits: Spike-specific TCR depth and breadth grew after two AZD1222 doses. Repertoires were collected only later (after the peak T cell response had occurred). Targeting of unmutated variant regions was reportedly seen in nearly half of spike-specific TCRs.

The V call is TRBV6-5, the J call TRBJ2-7; TRBD2 is a possible D gene (5 bases). Material: peripheral blood, obtained on day 0 of AZD1222 vaccination. The clonotype comes from an adult in good health. CDR3 loop: CASSRYVGAGYEQYF. DNA for the CDR3: TGTGCCAGCAGTCGGTATGTAGGTGCGGGCTACGAGCAGTACTTC.